A single sample gave rise to the 17 T cell receptor beta chains below, sequenced in a study of blood T cell repertoires in COVID-19. Some clones are missing from TCRdb's copy, which holds only in-frame ones; the method was immunoSEQ multiplex PCR. The data contain about 140,000 clones, 84% of them singletons. The sequenced sample consisted of peripheral blood. The source is a young man with COVID-19, enrolled during active disease.

The chain has TRBV5-1 and TRBJ2-3; D not resolved. V lost 2 bases to trimming and J lost 5 bases, with 9 bases between them. Germline V CDR1 and CDR2: SGHRS, YFSETQ. CDR3 size: 13 residues. The CDR3 region is CASSFRSGDTQYF. The CDR3, as DNA: TGCGCCAGCAGCTTTAGATCCGGAGATACGCAGTATTTT.

The chain links TRBV21-1 to TRBJ2-6; the table gives TRBD1 as D, unverified against the DNA. TRBV21-1 is designated a pseudogene. CDR3 length: 20 amino acids. The CDR3 spells CASSKWLNRAGRSGANVLTF. The CDR3 nucleotides read TGTGCCAGCAGCAAATGGTTGAACAGGGCTGGACGCTCTGGGGCCAACGTCCTGACTTTC.

V is TRBV5-5 and J is TRBJ2-5, with 10 bases identical to TRBD1. The germline V gene has CDR1 SGHKS and CDR2 YYEKEE (reference sequence). J gave up 5 bases and V 3 bases, and 10 bases lay outside the gene matches. This CDR3 region has 16 residues. The CDR3 DNA is TGTGCCAGCAGCTCCCCGACAGGGGGCTTAGGGGAGACCCAGTACTTC. It codes for CASSSPTGGLGETQYF. Full variable domain (outside the CDR3, taken from reference TRBV5-5 and TRBJ2-5): DAGVTQSPTHLIKTRGQQVTLRCSPISGHKSVSWYQQVLGQGPQFIFQYYEKEERGRGNFPDRFSARQFPNYSSELNVNALLLGDSALYLCASSSPTGGLGETQYFGPGTRLLVL.

The rearrangement links TRBV7-3 to TRBJ2-2, with 10 bases matching TRBD2. This CDR3 region has 15 residues. CDR1 SGHTA and CDR2 FQGTGA come from the germline V gene. The V segment lost 9 bases and the J segment 6 bases; nucleotides outside the gene matches: 10. CDR3 amino acids: CASRGTSASAGELFF. The CDR3 region has the DNA TGTGCCAGTCGAGGGACTAGCGCTAGCGCCGGGGAGCTGTTTTTT.

The gene calls are TRBV2 and TRBJ1-5, with D tentatively TRBD1 (6 bases). The CDR3 extends over 15 amino acids. Trimming pared 5 bases from V and 9 bases from J, leaving 20 bases between. Germline CDR1 is SNHLY and CDR2 is FYNNEI. The CDR3 region has the DNA TGTGCCAGCAGTCCCTGGGACACAGGGATCGGGCCCCAGCATTTT. Amino acid sequence: CASSPWDTGIGPQHF. The full variable domain, its missing parts supplied by reference TRBV2 and TRBJ1-5, is EPEVTQTPSHQVTQMGQEVILRCVPISNHLYFYWYRQILGQKVEFLVSFYNNEISEKSEIFDDQFSVERPDGSNFTLKIRSTKLEDSAMYFCASSPWDTGIGPQHFGDGTRLSIL.

The chain employs TRBV28 and TRBJ2-3; 8 bases map to TRBD2. The germline gives CDR1 MDHEN, CDR2 SYDVKM. CDR3 length equals 16 residues. The J segment lost 4 bases and the V segment lost 6 bases, leaving 12 bases of the junction unmatched. In DNA, the CDR3 is TGTGCCAGCAGACCGGGGGGAGCGGGAGCATCAGATACGCAGTATTTT. Amino acids: CASRPGGAGASDTQYF.

V and J are TRBV18 and TRBJ1-1; 10 nucleotides line up with TRBD1. Germline V CDR1 and CDR2: KGHSH, LQKENI. J gave up 0 bases and V 0 bases, and 4 bases lay outside the gene matches. This CDR3 is built from 17 residues. DNA of the CDR3: TGTGCCAGCTCACCACCCGACAGGGGGCAGGTGAACACTGAAGCTTTCTTT. Protein sequence: CASSPPDRGQVNTEAFF.

This chain uses TRBV20-1 with TRBJ2-3; 7 positions match TRBD2. This CDR3 region has 14 residues. CDR1 and CDR2 from the germline V gene are DFQATT and SNEGSKA (reference sequence). V dropped 3 bases and J dropped 0; count of bases not matched to a gene: 3. The CDR3 DNA reads as TGCAGTGCTAGTTTGGGGGGGAGCACAGATACGCAGTATTTT. It yields the protein CSASLGGSTDTQYF.

The rearrangement links TRBV6-5 to TRBJ1-1; D is ambiguous. Germline V gene lookup returns CDR1 MNHEY and CDR2 SVGAGI. The CDR3 runs 13 residues. Trimming pared 6 bases from V and 0 bases from J, leaving 8 bases between. This CDR3 is CASRLGLNTEAFF. The CDR3 nucleotides read TGTGCCAGCAGACTAGGTCTGAACACTGAAGCTTTCTTT.

This chain connects TRBV27 to TRBJ1-6; D is perhaps TRBD1 (5 bases). With 5 bases removed from V and 7 bases from J, the gap between germline ends came to 9 bases. The CDR3 runs 13 residues. CDR1 MNHEY and CDR2 SMNVEV come from the germline V gene (reference sequence). CDR3 DNA sequence: TGTGCCAGCAGTCCCGACAGAAATTCACCCCTCCACTTT. Translated: CASSPDRNSPLHF.

The chain couples TRBV30 to TRBJ1-4, with a possible D match to TRBD1 (6 bases). The CDR3 is 15 residues long. CDR1 is GTSNPN and CDR2 is SVGIG in the germline V gene (reference sequence). Trimming removed 4 bases from V and 4 bases from J, with 16 bases in between. The CDR3 spells CAWNLGQLHNEKLFF. CDR3 sequence (DNA): TGTGCCTGGAATCTAGGACAGCTCCATAATGAAAAACTGTTTTTT.

This clone was seen a single time. The V and J genes are TRBV4-3 and TRBJ2-1; D is possibly TRBD2 (5 bases). The CDR3 has 17 residues. In germline, CDR1 is LGHNA, CDR2 YSLEER. Trimming removed 5 bases at V and 1 base at J, with 18 bases between. The CDR3 region is CASSINRRMVSYNEQFF. Written as DNA, the CDR3 is TGCGCCAGCAGCATTAATAGGAGGATGGTATCCTACAATGAGCAGTTCTTC.

The chain is built from TRBV14 and TRBJ2-4; 8 positions agree with TRBD1. Looked up from germline, CDR1 is SGHDN and CDR2 is FVKESK. The CDR3 sequence is 14 residues long. The trim removed 3 bases at V and 7 bases at J, leaving 5 bases unmatched. CDR3 DNA: TGTGCCAGCAGCCAGGACAGGGTGGTGAACATTCAGTACTTC. Translation gives CASSQDRVVNIQYF.

The rearrangement uses TRBV12-2 and TRBJ2-2; TRBD2 was called by the table and not checked on the DNA. TRBV12-2 counts as a pseudogene. The CDR3 has 17 amino acids. CDR3 sequence: CASRPVGGEVYTGELFF. CDR3 DNA: TGTGCAAGTCGCCCCGTCGGCGGGGAGGTTTACACCGGGGAGCTGTTTTTT.

This sequence joins TRBV28 and TRBJ2-2, with D uncertain. V lost 7 bases to trimming and J lost 0 bases, with 6 bases between them. CDR3 size: 13 residues. Germline V lookup: CDR1 MDHEN, CDR2 SYDVKM. CDR3 nucleotide sequence: TGTGCCAGCATTGGCTCGAACACCGGGGAGCTGTTTTTT. It translates to CASIGSNTGELFF.

V gene TRBV28 combines with J gene TRBJ1-3; possible D gene TRBD1, 6 bases. The V end was cut by 5 bases, the J end by 0 bases, with 11 bases between. Germline CDR1 reads MDHEN; CDR2 reads SYDVKM. The CDR3 has 15 amino acids. The CDR3 protein is CASSPGGGSGNTIYF. CDR3 bases: TGTGCCAGCAGTCCGGGAGGGGGCTCTGGAAACACCATATATTTT. The whole variable domain, filled in from reference TRBV28 and TRBJ1-3, reads DVKVTQSSRYLVKRTGEKVFLECVQDMDHENMFWYRQDPGLGLRLIYFSYDVKMKEKGDIPEGYSVSREKKERFSLILESASTNQTSMYLCASSPGGGSGNTIYFGEGSWLTVV.

CDR3: CASSWTGRGNQPQHF. The CDR3 DNA reads as TGTGCCAGCAGTTGGACAGGGAGGGGCAATCAGCCCCAGCATTTT. The chain joins TRBV27 to TRBJ1-5; the match to TRBD1 covers 8 bases. The V segment lost 4 bases and the J segment 2 bases; nucleotides outside the gene matches: 4. Germline-derived CDR1 and CDR2 are MNHEY and SMNVEV (reference sequence). CDR3 size: 15 residues.